What follows describes a single TCR beta chain. V was clipped by 4 bases and J by 4 bases, with 20 bases between them. From germline, CDR1 is SGHNT and CDR2 YYREEE (reference sequence). CDR3 length equals 16 residues. These data belong to a study of CD8 T cells in Susac syndrome. Reverse transcription of 0.5 to 1 ug RNA used random hexamers. Across 54 Vbeta and 13 Jbeta, TCR beta CDR3 was amplified with immunoSEQ multiplex PCR. TCRdb re-called the immunoSEQ multiplex PCR reads with MiXCR, one entry per CDR3 protein. This table has 250,000 to 350,000 distinct CDR3 sequences, about 91% appearing once. TEMRA cells were FACS-enriched, while CD8+ and CD4+ T cells were negatively isolated.

The specimen was CD4+ T cells from PBMCs. The chain is built from TRBV5-4 and TRBJ2-5; D is possibly TRBD1 or TRBD2 (6 bases each). The clonotype comes from a human donor with multiple sclerosis. CDR3 sequence reads: CASSRPSSGGGETQYF. The CDR3 nucleotides read TGTGCCAGCAGCCGACCTAGCTCCGGAGGGGGAGAGACCCAGTACTTC.